This entry lists 29 T cell receptor beta chains sequenced from one sample in a study of blood T cells in healthy people across ages. A sample-barcoded 5' primer and a J-beta primer mix were used in a second PCR of about 7 to 12 cycles. TCRdb re-called the 5' RACE reads through MiXCR, storing one row per CDR3 protein. The sample consists of roughly 800,000 distinct CDR3 sequences, around a quarter of them appearing once. This same sample was also taken into another study, of T cells of mothers and their children.

The material sequenced was blood. The receptors were gathered from a boy younger than 18 in good health.

The CDR3 protein is CASSLVLGGEQFF. CDR3 DNA sequence: TGCGCCAGCAGCTTGGTTTTGGGGGGTGAGCAGTTCTTC. V is TRBV5-1 and J is TRBJ2-5; TRBD2 might be the D (6 bases). Near its end, the DNA agrees better with TRBJ2-1, so the J call may be wrong. CDR3 size: 13 residues. CDR1 and CDR2 from the germline V gene are SGHRS and YFSETQ.

This clonotype was counted once. The V and J genes are TRBV20-1 and TRBJ2-3; possibly TRBD1 for D (6 bases). CDR3 length equals 18 residues. Germline-derived CDR1 and CDR2 are DFQATT and SNEGSKA (reference sequence). V dropped 3 bases and J dropped 4 bases, with 26 bases sitting between them. This CDR3 is CSASPLVRDIWAPDTQYF. CDR3 DNA sequence: TGCAGTGCTAGCCCCCTTGTCCGGGACATTTGGGCCCCAGATACGCAGTATTTT.

This clonotype was seen more than once but under ten times. This chain uses TRBV7-3 with TRBJ2-3; maybe TRBD2 (6 bases). V dropped 4 bases and J dropped 4 bases, with 15 bases sitting between them. Germline CDR1 SGHTA, CDR2 FQGTGA. The CDR3 has 15 residues. The CDR3 here is CASSSPLGGPDTQYF. In DNA, the CDR3 is TGTGCCAGCAGCTCCCCTTTGGGGGGACCAGATACGCAGTATTTT.

The chain employs TRBV20-1 and TRBJ1-2; possible D gene TRBD1, 6 bases. This CDR3 contains 17 residues. The V gene's germline CDR1 is DFQATT and CDR2 SNEGSKA (reference sequence). The V and J ends lost 2 bases and 0 bases respectively, with 19 bases between them. CDR3 sequence reads: CSARIVHPRGANYGYTF. The CDR3 region has the DNA TGCAGTGCTAGAATTGTTCACCCCAGGGGAGCTAACTATGGCTACACCTTC.

This clonotype was detected only a few times. The chain has TRBV25-1 and TRBJ2-7; 12 bases are a match to TRBD1. The CDR3 runs 15 residues. Losses at the gene ends were 5 bases for V and 5 bases for J; bases not matched to a gene: 7. Germline CDR1 is MGHDK and CDR2 is SYGVNS. The CDR3 protein is CASSHSGTGGNEQYF. The CDR3 bases are TGTGCCAGCAGTCATTCCGGGACAGGGGGCAACGAGCAGTACTTC.

This rearrangement joins TRBV30 to TRBJ2-7, with a weak D call TRBD1 (5 bases). Trimming removed 4 bases at V and 0 bases at J, with 13 bases between. Looked up from germline, CDR1 is GTSNPN and CDR2 is SVGIG (reference sequence). This CDR3 comprises 14 residues. DNA for the CDR3: TGTGCCTGGAATGGGCACAGGAGCTCCTACGAGCAGTACTTC. This translates into CAWNGHRSSYEQYF. Complete variable domain (other parts from reference TRBV30 and TRBJ2-7): SQTIHQWPATLVQPVGSPLSLECTVEGTSNPNLYWYRQAAGRGLQLLFYSVGIGQISSEVPQNLSASRPQDRQFILSSKKLLLSDSGFYLCAWNGHRSSYEQYFGPGTRLTVT.

This clonotype was found a few times. The chain is built from TRBV20-1 and TRBJ2-1, with a possible D match to TRBD2 (6 bases). This CDR3 has 14 amino acids. V was pared by 6 bases and J by 4 bases, with 16 bases between. Per germline, CDR1 DFQATT and CDR2 SNEGSKA (reference sequence). The CDR3 DNA sequence: TGCAGTGCCATTTTTGCGGGAAATTACAATGAGCAGTTCTTC. This encodes CSAIFAGNYNEQFF.

This clonotype was seen a few times. The chain is built from TRBV28 and TRBJ2-7; no firm D call. CDR3 length: 14 amino acids. CDR1 is MDHEN and CDR2 is SYDVKM in the germline V gene. Between the trimmed V and J ends, which lost 3 bases and 3 bases, there was a span of 12 bases. The CDR3 loop reads CASSLGPRLYEQYF. The CDR3 DNA reads as TGTGCCAGCAGTTTGGGTCCACGGCTCTACGAGCAGTACTTC.

V usage is TRBV20-1 and J usage is TRBJ2-1, with D unclear. The CDR3 loop spans 15 amino acids. Germline V gene sequence: CDR1 DFQATT, CDR2 SNEGSKA (reference sequence). Deletions cut 0 bases from V and 7 bases from J, with 16 bases between. Written as DNA, the CDR3 is TGCAGTGCTAGAGAGCCCCTCGGAAGACGGAATGAGCAGTTCTTC. Its translation: CSAREPLGRRNEQFF.

The CDR3 loop is CASSLGQLGGTEAFF. CDR3 bases: TGTGCCAGCAGTTTAGGACAGTTGGGAGGCACTGAAGCTTTCTTT. The rearrangement links TRBV27 to TRBJ1-1; possibly TRBD1 for D (6 bases). Germline V gene lookup returns CDR1 MNHEY and CDR2 SMNVEV (reference sequence). Trimming removed 2 bases from V and 4 bases from J, with 14 bases in between. This CDR3 spans 15 amino acids.

This chain links TRBV20-1 with TRBJ2-1; 9 bases are shared with TRBD2. The CDR3 runs 16 residues. CDR1 and CDR2 from the germline V gene are DFQATT and SNEGSKA (reference sequence). The V segment lost 0 bases and the J segment 2 bases; nucleotides outside the gene matches: 5. CDR3 in amino acids: CSARDHRGRAYNEQFF. The CDR3, as DNA: TGCAGTGCTAGAGATCATCGCGGGAGGGCCTACAATGAGCAGTTCTTC.

The rearrangement links TRBV29-1 to TRBJ2-7, with D uncertain. Between the trimmed V and J ends, which lost 1 base and 0 bases, there was a span of 7 bases. There are 13 residues in the CDR3. CDR1 is SQVTM, CDR2 ANQGSEA, per germline. CDR3 DNA: TGCAGCGTTGAAGTAGGGTACTCCTACGAGCAGTACTTC. Residues: CSVEVGYSYEQYF.

This clonotype was recorded many times. The rearrangement links TRBV20-1 to TRBJ2-1; D gene ambiguous. Trimming shortened V by 2 bases and J by 0 bases, and 11 bases separated the two germline ends. The CDR3 is made up of 15 amino acids. Germline loops: CDR1 DFQATT, CDR2 SNEGSKA (reference sequence). The CDR3 nucleotides are TGCAGTGCTAGAATCCGGTTAAGCTCCTACAATGAGCAGTTCTTC. It yields the protein CSARIRLSSYNEQFF.

This clonotype has a handful of counts. The rearrangement joins TRBV4-3 to TRBJ2-7; 9 nucleotides agree with TRBD2. From germline, CDR1 is LGHNA and CDR2 YSLEER. Trimming at V came to 1 base and at J to 3 bases, leaving 4 bases not matched to a gene. CDR3 length: 15 amino acids. The CDR3, as DNA: TGCGCCAGCAGCCAAGGGACTAGCGCCGGCTACGAGCAGTACTTC. Protein sequence: CASSQGTSAGYEQYF.

This clonotype has only a few counts. The CDR3 region is CASSEAPGDYGYTF. The CDR3 DNA sequence: TGTGCCAGCAGTGAAGCTCCAGGGGACTATGGCTACACCTTC. V gene TRBV6-1 combines with J gene TRBJ1-2; D is perhaps TRBD1 (6 bases). Germline CDR1 and CDR2: MNHNS and SASEGT. V lost 0 bases and J lost 3, with 8 bases in between. The CDR3 covers 14 residues.

This clonotype was counted many times. The chain combines TRBV29-1 with TRBJ2-1; 7 bases are shared with TRBD1. With 6 bases clipped from V and 7 bases from J, the junction kept 6 bases outside the gene matches. The CDR3 runs 12 residues. Germline CDR1 is SQVTM and CDR2 is ANQGSEA. Here the CDR3 DNA reads TGCAGCGTAAAAAGGGGGCGGAATGAGCAGTTCTTC. Translating it yields CSVKRGRNEQFF.

V gene TRBV6-5 combines with J gene TRBJ2-5; no reliable D call. Gene TRBJ2-1 matches the end of the DNA better, so the J call may be wrong. The CDR3 spans 13 residues. CDR1 is MNHEY, CDR2 SVGAGI, per germline. The CDR3 DNA is TGTGCCAGCAGTGTGCGGCCCTGGGATGAGCAGTTCTTC. Encoded protein: CASSVRPWDEQFF.

The chain couples TRBV6-2 or TRBV6-3 to TRBJ2-7; D might be TRBD2 (5 bases). The CDR3 loop spans 13 amino acids. The V and J ends lost 6 bases and 1 base respectively, with 10 bases between them. The germline V gene encodes CDR1 MNHEY and CDR2 SVGEGT. In DNA form, the CDR3 reads TGTGCCAGCAGCAGAACTAGGTCCTACGAGCAGTACTTC. This gives the protein CASSRTRSYEQYF.

V gene TRBV20-1 combines with J gene TRBJ2-3; D uncertain. The germline V and J ends were trimmed by 0 bases and 6 bases, with 10 bases remaining between them. CDR3 length equals 13 residues. The germline gives CDR1 DFQATT, CDR2 SNEGSKA (reference sequence). CDR3 region: CSARDARLDTQYF. CDR3 DNA: TGCAGTGCTAGAGATGCCAGACTGGATACGCAGTATTTT.

This clonotype was picked up a small number of times. The chain is built from TRBV4-2 and TRBJ1-1, with 9 bases identical to TRBD1. The CDR3 is made up of 14 amino acids. Germline values: CDR1 LGHNA, CDR2 YNFKEQ. Trimming at V came to 5 bases and at J to 6 bases, leaving 7 bases not matched to a gene. CDR3 protein: CASSTGQGDPEAFF. Written as DNA, the CDR3 is TGTGCCAGCAGCACGGGACAGGGTGACCCTGAAGCTTTCTTT.

V is TRBV21-1 and J is TRBJ2-3. TRBV21-1 constitutes a pseudogene. The CDR3 sequence is 12 residues long. In DNA, the CDR3 is TGTGCCAGCAGCATCCAGAACGATACGCAGTATTTT. Translation: CASSIQNDTQYF.

This clonotype showed up just a few times. The chain uses TRBV7-9 and TRBJ2-2; D is uncertain. From germline, CDR1 is SEHNR and CDR2 FQNEAQ (reference sequence). V lost 3 bases and J lost 6, with 11 bases in between. CDR3 length equals 14 residues. The CDR3 loop is CASSLDYGAGELFF. The DNA of the CDR3 is TGTGCCAGCAGCTTGGATTATGGGGCCGGGGAGCTGTTTTTT.

This clonotype appeared a single time. This chain uses TRBV12-3 or TRBV12-4 with TRBJ1-1; no reliable D call. CDR3 length equals 14 residues. The V and J ends lost 5 bases and 5 bases respectively, with 15 bases between them. The CDR3 sequence is CASSPEVIGTEAFF. The CDR3 DNA reads as TGTGCCAGCAGTCCCGAGGTAATCGGAACTGAAGCTTTCTTT.

The rearrangement uses TRBV7-2 and TRBJ2-2; 9 bases map to TRBD2. J was trimmed by 1 base and V by 3 bases; bases with no gene match: 9. This CDR3 spans 18 amino acids. Germline CDR1 is SGHTA and CDR2 is FQGNSA. CDR3 in amino acids: CASSFESGTSQNTGELFF. CDR3 DNA: TGTGCCAGCAGCTTTGAATCGGGGACTAGCCAGAACACCGGGGAGCTGTTTTTT.

This clonotype was detected only a few times. The chain is built from TRBV10-3 and TRBJ2-3, with 9 positions matching TRBD2. In germline, CDR1 is ENHRY, CDR2 SYGVKD. J was trimmed by 6 bases and V by 6 bases; bases with no gene match: 13. The length of the CDR3 is 16 residues. CDR3 nucleotide sequence: TGTGCCATCAGCCAGCGAGCGGGAGGATCGGGGGATACGCAGTATTTT. Its protein product is CAISQRAGGSGDTQYF.

This clonotype came up many times. This sequence joins TRBV4-3 and TRBJ1-5; no clear D gene. The V and J ends lost 4 bases and 4 bases respectively, with 14 bases between them. Germline CDR1 reads LGHNA; CDR2 reads YSLEER. CDR3 length: 15 amino acids. CDR3 in DNA: TGCGCCAGCAGCCTCACTGGAGGTTCTAATCAGCCCCAGCATTTT. Its translation is CASSLTGGSNQPQHF.

This clonotype has a handful of counts. This chain uses TRBV5-1 with TRBJ2-7, with 7 nucleotides matching TRBD1. The CDR3 contains 14 residues. With 5 bases clipped from V and 1 base from J, the junction kept 6 bases outside the gene matches. The germline gives CDR1 SGHRS, CDR2 YFSETQ. The CDR3 coding sequence is TGCGCCAGCAGGGGAAGGGGGCTATCCTACGAGCAGTACTTC. Its protein product is CASRGRGLSYEQYF.

The J gene is TRBJ1-2, the V gene TRBV11-2; 7 bases fit TRBD1. The CDR3 consists of 14 residues. Germline-derived CDR1 and CDR2 are SGHAT and FQNNGV. With 6 bases clipped from V and 7 bases from J, the junction kept 11 bases outside the gene matches. The CDR3 reads CASRPRGRGCGYTF. The DNA of the CDR3 is TGTGCCAGCAGACCCAGGGGGAGGGGCTGTGGCTACACCTTC.

V gene TRBV10-3 combines with J gene TRBJ2-1; D might be TRBD2 (5 bases). Germline V gene data show CDR1 as ENHRY and CDR2 as SYGVKD. CDR3 length equals 12 residues. The V end lost 2 bases, the J end lost 9 bases, and 8 bases lay between the germline ends. The CDR3: CAISEGRGEQFF. The CDR3 DNA sequence: TGTGCCATCAGTGAGGGACGGGGTGAGCAGTTCTTC.